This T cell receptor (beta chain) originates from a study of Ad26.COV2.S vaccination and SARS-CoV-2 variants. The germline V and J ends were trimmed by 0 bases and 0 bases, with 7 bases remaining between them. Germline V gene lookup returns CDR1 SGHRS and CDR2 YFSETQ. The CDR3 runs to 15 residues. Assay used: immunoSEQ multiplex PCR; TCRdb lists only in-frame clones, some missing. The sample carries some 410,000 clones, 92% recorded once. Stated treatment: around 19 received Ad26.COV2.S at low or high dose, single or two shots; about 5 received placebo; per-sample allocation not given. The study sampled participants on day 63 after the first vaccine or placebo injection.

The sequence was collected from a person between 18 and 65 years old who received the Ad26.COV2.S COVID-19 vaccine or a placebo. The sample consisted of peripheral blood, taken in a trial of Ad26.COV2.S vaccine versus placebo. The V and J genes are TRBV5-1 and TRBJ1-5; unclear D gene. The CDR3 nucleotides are TGCGCCAGCAGCTTGGCGGCGGGTAGCAATCAGCCCCAGCATTTT. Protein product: CASSLAAGSNQPQHF.